This T cell receptor (beta chain) was captured in a study of T cells in tumors and immune-related adverse events (dated by TCRdb to about 2021). The meaning of the sample's treatment or condition label: nivolumab (PD-1 blockade) given before sampling. The DNeasy Blood and Tissue Kit was used to extract DNA from formalin-fixed paraffin-embedded specimens. The CDR3, cysteine through phenylalanine, is 11 amino acids long. Only CDR3 DNA remains: 33 bases, in frame from the first base. The germline ends are 8 bases apart after V is trimmed by 5 bases and J by 7 bases. According to the germline V gene (reference sequence), CDR1 reads DFQATT and CDR2 reads SNEGSKA. As concerns this clone: It has no known antigen specificity. No base quality values were provided; no much bigger clone lies one nucleotide off.

The TCR beta locus was amplified and sequenced with the immunoSEQ assay, yielding bulk TCR Vbeta CDR3 data. In the source study's methods: Non-productive CDR3s, sequences shorter than 7 amino acids, and those not starting with C or ending with F/W were excluded. Only specimens with at least 1000 reads were analysed, and clonotypes were defined at the amino acid level. Clonality was calculated as 1 minus Pielou's evenness. To equalize library sizes, abundance-weighted random subsampling with replacement was performed and repeated 100 times so that 95% confidence intervals could be reported. Repertoire overlap was quantified using the Morisita overlap index, and the top 40 clones per specimen were examined for overlap with the irAE. TCRdb's version of the immuneACCESS table is confined to in-frame rearrangements and falls short of the full clone set. An unresolved V gene accounts for under half of the shortfall where checked; the remainder is of unknown origin. Clone size and the V and J calls come from that table; the DNA yielded D and trimming. The sample contains tens of thousands of clones, around 90% of them found a single time. The ten largest clonotypes hold about 1.5% of the sample.

Sequencing used lymph node tissue, obtained from a patient treated with anti-PD-1 therapy. The source of this sequence is a female donor with metastatic renal cell carcinoma. Here the chain combines TRBV20-1 and TRBJ2-2; D gene: possibly TRBD2, on 6 matching bases. Here is the DNA: TGCAGTGCTGTAGCGGTCGGGGAGCTGTTTTTT. This codes for CSAVAVGELFF.